The present TCR beta chain was sequenced within a study of monozygotic twins with inflammatory bowel disease. The length of the CDR3 is 14 residues. Germline loops: CDR1 MNHEY, CDR2 SVGAGI. Total RNA amounting to about 3,800 ng went into each TCR library. From the 5' RACE reads, TCRdb lists one entry per CDR3 protein and no DNA. The sample data list approximately 330,000 distinct CDR3 sequences. With respect to this clonotype: Its antigen is as yet unknown.

Findings of the study overall: The authors note that differing immunosuppressive treatments may have added variability to patient repertoires. IBD patients showed reduced TCRbeta diversity (inverse Simpson) versus healthy co-twins.

The TCR sequence derives from a human donor with ulcerative colitis or Crohn's disease, or a healthy co-twin of an affected twin (not recorded which). This chain connects TRBV6-5 to TRBJ2-7; TCRdb's D call, TRBD1, is unchecked because there is no DNA. Sequencing used blood. CDR3 loop: CASSYSQGPYEQYF.